The 30 T cell receptor beta chains listed next were all sequenced from one sample in a study of OX40 agonist ivuxolimab in advanced cancers. The data were produced by immunoSEQ multiplex PCR, yet TCRdb's version contains in-frame clones alone and is incomplete. The data show tens of thousands of clones, 84% seen once. The source was CD4+ or CD8+ T cells sorted from blood, collected in a trial of the OX40 agonist ivuxolimab. The receptors were sampled from an adult with an advanced solid tumor such as melanoma, head and neck, liver or kidney cancer.

The chain is built from TRBV7-2 and TRBJ1-6; D is ambiguous. V was trimmed by 5 bases and J by 6 bases, leaving 8 bases between them. The CDR3 runs to 13 residues. Germline V gene data show CDR1 as SGHTA and CDR2 as FQGNSA. The CDR3 loop is CASSVLFNSPLHF. The CDR3 nucleotides are TGTGCCAGCAGCGTCTTATTTAATTCACCCCTCCACTTT.

This sequence joins TRBV14 and TRBJ2-1; 11 bases line up with TRBD2. CDR1 and CDR2 from the germline V gene are SGHDN and FVKESK. This CDR3 has 16 residues. V was pared by 4 bases and J by 0 bases, with 2 bases of the junction left unmatched. DNA for the CDR3: TGTGCCAGCAGCCGACTAGCGGGGAGCTCCTACAATGAGCAGTTCTTC. It yields the protein CASSRLAGSSYNEQFF.

The V call is TRBV18, the J call TRBJ1-2; D is undetermined. The germline V and J ends were trimmed by 2 bases and 0 bases, with 4 bases remaining between them. Per the germline V gene, CDR1 is KGHSH and CDR2 is LQKENI. This CDR3 comprises 13 residues. CDR3 loop: CASSPAANYGYTF. CDR3 nucleotide sequence: TGTGCCAGCTCACCAGCAGCTAACTATGGCTACACCTTC.

The chain employs TRBV11-2 and TRBJ1-6, with TRBD1 as a possible D gene (5 bases). CDR1 is SGHAT, CDR2 FQNNGV, per germline. Trimming cost V 1 base and J 7 bases, with 11 bases left between them. The CDR3 is 15 residues long. The CDR3 DNA sequence: TGTGCCAGCAGCTTAGTCCGAGGACACAATTCACCCCTCCACTTT. Its translation: CASSLVRGHNSPLHF.

This sequence joins TRBV29-1 and TRBJ1-2, with unresolved D. V lost 1 base, J lost 5 bases, and 8 bases lay in between. The germline gives CDR1 SQVTM, CDR2 ANQGSEA. The CDR3 runs to 12 residues. The CDR3 DNA is TGCAGCGTTGAAGTTGACACGTATGGCTACACCTTC. Translation gives CSVEVDTYGYTF.

The chain uses TRBV5-4 and TRBJ1-2; tentatively, D is TRBD1 (6 bases). The CDR3 contains 14 residues. Germline V gives CDR1 SGHNT, CDR2 YYREEE (reference sequence). V lost 0 bases, J lost 4 bases, and 10 bases lay in between. The DNA of the CDR3 is TGTGCCAGCAGCTTGGAAGGGGGAATCTATGGCTACACCTTC. Translating gives CASSLEGGIYGYTF.

This clone was seen only a few times. The chain has TRBV4-3 and TRBJ2-1, with TRBD2 matching over 8 bases. V trimming: 2 bases; J trimming: 0 bases; junction bases outside the gene matches: 15. Germline CDR1 LGHNA, CDR2 YSLEER. The CDR3 totals 20 residues. The CDR3 DNA is TGCGCCAGCAGCCAATCCATGAACGTAGCGGGGCTCAGCTCCTACAATGAGCAGTTCTTC. This gives the protein CASSQSMNVAGLSSYNEQFF.

About this clone itself: The same CDR3 arises from other DNA sequences in this sample as well. The rearrangement links TRBV7-2 to TRBJ1-3, with 11 nucleotides matching TRBD1. Per the germline V gene, CDR1 is SGHTA and CDR2 is FQGNSA. Trimming took 1 base from V and 1 from J; bases not matched to a gene: 3. CDR3 length: 17 amino acids. CDR3 sequence reads: CASSLGGQGVSGNTIYF. As DNA, the CDR3 is TGTGCCAGCAGCTTAGGGGGACAGGGGGTTTCTGGAAACACCATATATTTT.

The chain uses TRBV2 and TRBJ2-5; 7 bases match TRBD1. CDR1 SNHLY and CDR2 FYNNEI come from the germline V gene. Unmatched junction bases numbered 3, after V lost 5 bases and J lost 3 bases. The CDR3 loop spans 13 amino acids. The CDR3 spells CASSRGQKETQYF. CDR3 sequence (DNA): TGTGCCAGCAGTCGGGGACAGAAAGAGACCCAGTACTTC.

The V and J genes are TRBV11-2 and TRBJ2-2; 9 nucleotides agree with TRBD1. CDR1 and CDR2 from the germline V gene are SGHAT and FQNNGV. The ends lost 8 bases at V and 4 bases at J; junction bases unmatched: 8. This CDR3 spans 15 amino acids. The CDR3 protein is CASGTGTGLTGELFF. In nucleotides, the CDR3 is TGTGCCAGCGGAACCGGGACAGGGCTCACCGGGGAGCTGTTTTTT.

The chain links TRBV5-1 to TRBJ2-1; weak D call: TRBD1 (5 bases). Between the trimmed V and J ends, which lost 1 base and 10 bases, there was a span of 15 bases. The CDR3 covers 14 residues. Germline V lookup: CDR1 SGHRS, CDR2 YFSETQ. The CDR3 sequence is CASSLSTAAGEQFF. CDR3 DNA: TGCGCCAGCAGCTTGTCGACGGCTGCAGGGGAGCAGTTCTTC.

This clone was recorded once. The rearrangement links TRBV15 to TRBJ1-1; D gene unclear. This CDR3 is built from 14 residues. Trimming removed 5 bases from V and 2 bases from J, with 12 bases in between. CDR1 and CDR2 (germline): LNHNV, YYDKDF (reference sequence). CDR3 sequence (DNA): TGTGCCACCAGCGGTTCAGTAGCTAACACTGAAGCTTTCTTT. The encoded protein is CATSGSVANTEAFF.

This clone came up a few times. V and J are TRBV19 and TRBJ2-2; no definite D call. V was shortened by 3 bases and J by 7 bases, with 9 bases between the two germline ends. The germline CDR1 and CDR2 sequences are LNHDA and SQIVND (reference sequence). The CDR3 consists of 13 residues. This chain's CDR3 is CASSIYLLGELFF. The CDR3 DNA reads as TGTGCCAGTAGTATTTACCTCCTCGGGGAGCTGTTTTTT.

This clone was observed a few times. V usage is TRBV5-1 and J usage is TRBJ2-5; D is perhaps TRBD2 (6 bases). Germline V gene sequence: CDR1 SGHRS, CDR2 YFSETQ. The V end lost 0 bases, the J end lost 4 bases, and 13 bases lay between the germline ends. This CDR3 spans 15 amino acids. The CDR3: CASSLAGGSGETQYF. In nucleotides, the CDR3 is TGCGCCAGCAGCTTGGCCGGGGGTTCGGGAGAGACCCAGTACTTC.

This chain connects TRBV4-3 to TRBJ1-4; D is perhaps TRBD1 (5 bases). CDR3 size: 14 residues. Trimming removed 3 bases from V and 7 bases from J, with 12 bases in between. Germline V CDR1 and CDR2: LGHNA, YSLEER. The CDR3 reads CASSHRGRGEKLFF. CDR3 coding DNA: TGCGCCAGCAGCCACCGGGGAAGGGGTGAAAAACTGTTTTTT.

Note on this clone: Other DNA sequences from this sample encode an identical CDR3 as well. J is TRBJ2-5 and V is TRBV5-1; D is unresolved. Trimming took 3 bases from V and 2 from J, leaving 5 bases between them. In germline, CDR1 is SGHRS, CDR2 YFSETQ. This CDR3 comprises 12 residues. The CDR3 loop is CASSWDQETQYF. CDR3 nucleotide sequence: TGCGCCAGCAGCTGGGATCAAGAGACCCAGTACTTC.

The CDR3 region is CASSAQLNTGTGGDGYTF. CDR3 bases: TGTGCCAGCAGCGCCCAACTCAACACCGGGACAGGGGGCGATGGCTACACCTTC. V gene TRBV9 combines with J gene TRBJ1-2; 12 bases align to TRBD1. The CDR3 is 18 residues long. With 3 bases clipped from V and 6 bases from J, the junction kept 15 bases outside the gene matches. CDR1 is SGDLS, CDR2 YYNGEE, per germline.

The CDR3: CASSFTGTGGTDTQYF. The CDR3, as DNA: TGTGCCAGCAGCTTCACCGGGACAGGGGGCACAGATACGCAGTATTTT. The V and J genes are TRBV5-5 and TRBJ2-3, with 10 bases lining up with TRBD1. With 2 bases clipped from V and 1 base from J, the junction kept 4 bases outside the gene matches. Germline CDR1 is SGHKS and CDR2 is YYEKEE (reference sequence). The CDR3 is 16 residues long.

The chain employs TRBV30 and TRBJ1-1, with 11 bases that match TRBD1. The CDR3 extends over 12 amino acids. Germline CDR1 reads GTSNPN; CDR2 reads SVGIG (reference sequence). V shed 8 bases and J 4 bases; nucleotides not matched to a gene: 3. The CDR3 protein is CALGTGGTEAFF. CDR3 in DNA: TGTGCCCTGGGGACAGGGGGCACTGAAGCTTTCTTT.

The genes are TRBV7-9 and TRBJ1-4; the D is unclear. CDR3 length: 16 amino acids. The ends were cut back, 5 bases at V and 2 bases at J, with 15 bases in the middle. Germline-derived CDR1 and CDR2 are SEHNR and FQNEAQ (reference sequence). CDR3 in amino acids: CASSPPSGETNEKLFF. DNA for the CDR3: TGTGCCAGCAGCCCGCCGTCCGGGGAGACTAATGAAAAACTGTTTTTT.

This sequence joins TRBV29-1 and TRBJ2-1; 11 positions agree with TRBD2. V trimming: 4 bases; J trimming: 2 bases; junction bases outside the gene matches: 1. The CDR3 has 14 amino acids. Per the germline V gene, CDR1 is SQVTM and CDR2 is ANQGSEA. The CDR3 sequence is CSVGSGRAYNEQFF. In DNA form, the CDR3 reads TGCAGCGTTGGTAGCGGGAGGGCCTACAATGAGCAGTTCTTC.

J is TRBJ2-7 and V is TRBV19, with D perhaps matching TRBD1 (5 bases). The germline CDR1 and CDR2 sequences are LNHDA and SQIVND (reference sequence). The CDR3 length is 13 residues. V lost 5 bases to trimming and J lost 9 bases, with 17 bases between them. DNA for the CDR3: TGTGCCAGTAGTCCCAGGGTTTTTTTGGGGCAGTACTTC. Translated, it gives CASSPRVFLGQYF.

The rearrangement joins TRBV18 to TRBJ2-4; 7 bases are shared with TRBD2. Losses at the gene ends were 3 bases for V and 0 bases for J; bases not matched to a gene: 5. The germline CDR1 and CDR2 sequences are KGHSH and LQKENI. This CDR3 spans 16 amino acids. The CDR3 DNA is TGTGCCAGCTCACCGGCCCTAGCGGAAGCCAAAAACATTCAGTACTTC. Protein product: CASSPALAEAKNIQYF.

J is TRBJ2-2 and V is TRBV11-2; no clear D gene. CDR3 length: 16 residues. Germline loops: CDR1 SGHAT, CDR2 FQNNGV. Trimming removed 1 base at V and 4 bases at J, with 13 bases between. The CDR3 region has the DNA TGTGCCAGCAGCTTAGCCCTATCTAGGAGCACCGGGGAGCTGTTTTTT. It yields the protein CASSLALSRSTGELFF.

In its sample, this clone was seen once. The gene calls are TRBV21-1 and TRBJ2-5; the D call in the table, TRBD1, was not verified against the DNA. TRBV21-1 is labeled a pseudogene. This CDR3 is 10 amino acids long. Here the CDR3 DNA reads TGTGCCAGCAGCCCAGGGAAACAGTACTTC. It is translated as CASSPGKQYF.

The chain employs TRBV7-9 and TRBJ2-7; 8 bases line up with TRBD2. This CDR3 is built from 17 residues. The ends lost 5 bases at V and 2 bases at J; junction bases unmatched: 14. Germline CDR1 is SEHNR and CDR2 is FQNEAQ (reference sequence). In nucleotides, the CDR3 is TGTGCCAGCAGCCCCGGGGCTAGCGGGCTCGTAGCCTACGAGCAGTACTTC. Translated, it gives CASSPGASGLVAYEQYF.

As to this clone: The sample has other DNA sequences that encode this CDR3 too. The CDR3 DNA sequence: TGTGCCAGCAGCTACCGGGACAGGGGGCGAGAGCAGTACTTC. It yields the protein CASSYRDRGREQYF. V gene TRBV7-2 combines with J gene TRBJ2-7, with 12 positions matching TRBD1. The CDR3 is 14 residues long. After removal of 4 bases from V and 7 bases from J, the junction contained 5 bases not matched to a gene. Germline V gives CDR1 SGHTA, CDR2 FQGNSA. Looking up the rest from reference TRBV7-2 and TRBJ2-7 gives the full variable domain: GAGVSQSPSNKVTEKGKDVELRCDPISGHTALYWYRQSLGQGLEFLIYFQGNSAPDKSGLPSDRFSAERTGGSVSTLTIQRTQQEDSAVYLCASSYRDRGREQYFGPGTRLTVT.

The V and J genes are TRBV4-1 and TRBJ1-2; 7 nucleotides align to TRBD1. Trimming removed 3 bases from V and 5 bases from J; junction bases left unmatched: 9. Germline V lookup: CDR1 MGHRA, CDR2 YSYEKL. The CDR3 covers 15 residues. CDR3 DNA: TGCGCCAGCAGCCATATCCTACAGGGGCGGTATGGCTACACCTTC. Residues: CASSHILQGRYGYTF.

This chain links TRBV15 with TRBJ2-2; tentatively, D is TRBD2 (5 bases). V lost 0 bases and J lost 7, with 9 bases in between. Germline CDR1 is LNHNV and CDR2 is YYDKDF (reference sequence). This CDR3 spans 14 amino acids. The CDR3 DNA is TGTGCCACCAGCAGAGATGGAGGCCTCGGGGAGCTGTTTTTT. This gives the protein CATSRDGGLGELFF.

The chain is built from TRBV7-2 and TRBJ1-3; unclear D gene. CDR3 length equals 18 residues. From germline, CDR1 is SGHTA and CDR2 FQGNSA. V lost 1 base, J lost 8 bases, and 24 bases lay in between. The CDR3 nucleotides are TGTGCCAGCAGCTTAGAGAGACGGGGATTCCCCCTAGTCCACACCATATATTTT. Its translation is CASSLERRGFPLVHTIYF.